The T cell receptor (beta chain) under discussion was sequenced for a study of blood T cell repertoires in COVID-19. The count of this clone is one. The repertoire was sequenced with immunoSEQ multiplex PCR; TCRdb's copy has only in-frame clones and lacks some. Of a few hundred thousand clones in the sample, 75% to 85% were seen once. The specimen was peripheral blood. This clonotype was sampled from a human donor in a cohort sampled during active COVID-19.

The CDR3 sequence: CASSFTGGINQPQHF. The CDR3 nucleotides are TGTGCCAGCAGTTTTACGGGGGGCATCAATCAGCCCCAGCATTTT. This rearrangement joins TRBV6-5 to TRBJ1-5; D might be TRBD1 (6 bases). Germline values: CDR1 MNHEY, CDR2 SVGAGI. The CDR3 totals 15 residues. The germline V and J ends were trimmed by 4 bases and 3 bases, with 13 bases remaining between them.